This TCR beta chain was recorded in a study of blood T cell repertoires in COVID-19. About the study: From T cells, B-cell-depleted T cells, or PBMCs came the material, which was cDNA or gDNA.

A Seattle source enrolled patients during active infection and followed them longitudinally. CDR3 length: 19 amino acids. Trimming cost V 4 bases and J 5 bases; bases outside gene matches: 19. Germline V gene lookup returns CDR1 SGHNT and CDR2 YYREEE (reference sequence). Per the authors' pipeline: Amplification with reference gene primers provided the estimates of nucleated cell counts. The table came from immunoSEQ multiplex PCR; TCRdb's copy has only in-frame clones and leaves some out. From that table come the V and J calls and clone size; the DNA was used to work out D and trimming. The sample holds hundreds of thousands of clones, approximately 87% seen once.

The sample comprised peripheral blood. The chain links TRBV5-4 to TRBJ1-2; 11 positions agree with TRBD1. The TCR sequence derives from a woman in her fifties or sixties with COVID-19, enrolled during active disease. The CDR3 is CASSTPDPGQGGPAYGYTF. The DNA of the CDR3 is TGTGCCAGCAGCACACCAGATCCGGGACAGGGGGGCCCGGCTTATGGCTACACCTTC.